The 21 T cell receptor beta chains below come from one sample, sequenced in a study of Ad26.COV2.S vaccination and SARS-CoV-2 variants. Specified treatment: roughly 19 received Ad26.COV2.S at low or high dose, single or two shots; roughly 5 received placebo; per-sample allocation not given. Samples came from day 63 after the first vaccine or placebo injection. Sequencing used immunoSEQ multiplex PCR; TCRdb keeps in-frame clones, though not all of them. The sample has 300,000 to 400,000 clones, about 85% seen once. Here the sequenced sample was peripheral blood, taken in a trial of Ad26.COV2.S vaccine versus placebo. The receptors shown here come from a person aged 18 to 59 who received the Ad26.COV2.S COVID-19 vaccine or a placebo.

The rearrangement links TRBV4-1 to TRBJ2-1, with 9 bases identical to TRBD2. CDR1 and CDR2 (germline): MGHRA, YSYEKL. V was pared by 0 bases and J by 3 bases, with 6 bases of the junction left unmatched. The CDR3 consists of 17 residues. The CDR3 nucleotides are TGCGCCAGCAGCCAAGAGGGACTAGCAGCCTTCTACAATGAGCAGTTCTTC. Protein: CASSQEGLAAFYNEQFF.

V usage is TRBV7-2 and J usage is TRBJ1-6; tentative D call: TRBD1 (5 bases). The ends were cut back, 1 base at V and 11 bases at J, with 12 bases in the middle. CDR3 length: 14 residues. Germline CDR1 SGHTA, CDR2 FQGNSA. Here the CDR3 reads CASSLGGLGPPLHF. The CDR3, as DNA: TGTGCCAGCAGCTTAGGGGGACTCGGTCCACCCCTCCACTTT.

The chain combines TRBV19 with TRBJ2-7; D tentatively reads TRBD1 or TRBD2 (5 bases each). The CDR3 is 12 residues long. Germline values: CDR1 LNHDA, CDR2 SQIVND (reference sequence). Between the trimmed V and J ends, which lost 4 bases and 3 bases, there was a span of 7 bases. DNA of the CDR3: TGTGCCAGTAGTAGGGACGGCTACGAGCAGTACTTC. Its translation: CASSRDGYEQYF.

The chain is built from TRBV9 and TRBJ2-7; TRBD2 agrees at 10 bases. V trimming: 4 bases; J trimming: 5 bases; junction bases outside the gene matches: 9. The CDR3 has 15 residues. Germline assignment: CDR1 SGDLS and CDR2 YYNGEE. The CDR3 sequence: CASSKGLAELDEQYF. DNA of the CDR3: TGTGCCAGCAGCAAAGGACTAGCGGAGCTCGACGAGCAGTACTTC.

The V and J genes are TRBV28 and TRBJ1-5; 9 nucleotides align to TRBD1. Germline V gives CDR1 MDHEN, CDR2 SYDVKM. This CDR3 comprises 14 residues. Trimming cost V 5 bases and J 6 bases; bases outside gene matches: 5. The CDR3 region is CASSQQGASQPQHF. CDR3 DNA sequence: TGTGCCAGCAGTCAACAGGGGGCAAGTCAGCCCCAGCATTTT.

The rearrangement uses TRBV18 and TRBJ2-5, with 7 bases fitting TRBD1. The CDR3 runs 14 residues. J lost 5 bases, V lost 1 base, and 4 bases had no gene match. CDR1 is KGHSH and CDR2 is LQKENI in the germline V gene. The CDR3: CASSPQGALETQYF. The CDR3 nucleotides read TGTGCCAGCTCACCACAGGGGGCTCTCGAGACCCAGTACTTC.

The chain uses TRBV27 and TRBJ1-1, with unresolved D. This CDR3 region has 11 residues. CDR1 is MNHEY and CDR2 is SMNVEV in the germline V gene (reference sequence). Trimming removed 8 bases at V and 8 bases at J, with 12 bases between. CDR3 sequence: CASLTAGEAFF. The CDR3 nucleotides are TGTGCCAGCCTCACGGCGGGAGAAGCTTTCTTT.

The chain combines TRBV6-5 with TRBJ1-1; D gene ambiguous. The length of the CDR3 is 14 residues. Germline V gene sequence: CDR1 MNHEY, CDR2 SVGAGI. Trimming removed 2 bases at V and 1 base at J, with 8 bases between. The CDR3, as DNA: TGTGCCAGCAGTTACGACCGCCGGAACACTGAAGCTTTCTTT. Translated: CASSYDRRNTEAFF.

This CDR3 is CASSLDAYEQYF. DNA of the CDR3: TGTGCCAGCAGCTTGGATGCCTACGAGCAGTACTTC. J is TRBJ2-7 and V is TRBV5-4; the D is unclear. The length of the CDR3 is 12 residues. V was cut by 0 bases and J by 2 bases, with 3 bases left in between. Germline V gene lookup returns CDR1 SGHNT and CDR2 YYREEE (reference sequence). The entire variable domain, with the rest obtained from reference TRBV5-4 and TRBJ2-7, is as follows: ETGVTQSPTHLIKTRGQQVTLRCSSQSGHNTVSWYQQALGQGPQFIFQYYREEENGRGNFPPRFSGLQFPNYSSELNVNALELDDSALYLCASSLDAYEQYFGPGTRLTVT.

The chain has TRBV18 and TRBJ1-3; 9 nucleotides line up with TRBD1. This CDR3 is built from 16 residues. V lost 3 bases to trimming and J lost 4 bases; unmatched junction nucleotides: 7. CDR1 is KGHSH, CDR2 LQKENI, per germline. The CDR3 nucleotides read TGTGCCAGCTCACCGCAGGGACAGGGACGCGGAAACACCATATATTTT. This gives the protein CASSPQGQGRGNTIYF. The variable domain in full, completed from reference TRBV18 and TRBJ1-3, reads NAGVMQNPRHLVRRRGQEARLRCSPMKGHSHVYWYRQLPEEGLKFMVYLQKENIIDESGMPKERFSAEFPKEGPSILRIQQVVRGDSAAYFCASSPQGQGRGNTIYFGEGSWLTVV.

The V call is TRBV3-1 (or the pseudogene TRBV3-2), the J call TRBJ2-7; 13 bases line up with TRBD2. The length of the CDR3 is 16 residues. CDR1 is LGHDT, CDR2 YNNKEL, per germline (reference sequence). V was pared by 7 bases and J by 0 bases, with 6 bases of the junction left unmatched. The CDR3 loop is CASTGTSGESSYEQYF. Written as DNA, the CDR3 is TGTGCCAGCACCGGGACTAGCGGGGAGAGCTCCTACGAGCAGTACTTC.

The chain recombines TRBV5-6 with TRBJ2-5; D gene ambiguous. Germline lookup yields CDR1 SGHDT and CDR2 YYEEEE. Trimming stripped 6 bases from V and 2 bases from J, with 11 bases between. The CDR3 is 13 amino acids. Here the CDR3 DNA reads TGTGCCAGCACACAATGGGGACAAGAGACCCAGTACTTC. It codes for CASTQWGQETQYF. The complete variable domain, with remaining parts taken from reference TRBV5-6 and TRBJ2-5, reads DAGVTQSPTHLIKTRGQQVTLRCSPKSGHDTVSWYQQALGQGPQFIFQYYEEEERQRGNFPDRFSGHQFPNYSSELNVNALLLGDSALYLCASTQWGQETQYFGPGTRLLVL.

The chain uses TRBV18 and TRBJ2-5; 9 positions match TRBD2. Germline V CDR1 and CDR2: KGHSH, LQKENI. The CDR3 has 15 amino acids. With V trimmed by 6 bases and J by 5 bases, 10 bases remained unmatched. CDR3 sequence reads: CASSPLSGSRETQYF. In nucleotides, the CDR3 is TGTGCCAGCTCTCCGCTTAGCGGGAGTCGGGAGACCCAGTACTTC.

V is TRBV5-4 and J is TRBJ2-5; 9 bases map to TRBD1. Unmatched junction bases numbered 5, after V lost 5 bases and J lost 3 bases. The CDR3 length is 14 residues. CDR1 is SGHNT, CDR2 YYREEE, per germline (reference sequence). In DNA form, the CDR3 reads TGTGCCAGCAGGCCCGGGACAGGGAAAGAGACCCAGTACTTC. Translated, it gives CASRPGTGKETQYF.

The chain is built from TRBV6-5 and TRBJ1-5; D possibly corresponds to TRBD1 (5 bases). The V end lost 6 bases, the J end lost 0 bases, and 12 bases lay between the germline ends. The CDR3 loop spans 15 amino acids. CDR1 is MNHEY and CDR2 is SVGAGI in the germline V gene. The CDR3 nucleotides read TGTGCCAGCAGGGCCCTGACAGTTAGCAATCAGCCCCAGCATTTT. Its protein is CASRALTVSNQPQHF.

The CDR3: CASSKNRPWETQYF. CDR3 nucleotide sequence: TGTGCCAGCAGCAAGAACAGGCCCTGGGAGACCCAGTACTTC. This chain connects TRBV21-1 to TRBJ2-5; the table calls TRBD1, which could not be checked here. TRBV21-1 is a recognized pseudogene. The CDR3 has 14 amino acids.

The gene calls are TRBV5-6 and TRBJ2-3, with 10 nucleotides matching TRBD2. Trimming removed 2 bases from V and 4 bases from J; junction bases left unmatched: 4. Germline V gene data show CDR1 as SGHDT and CDR2 as YYEEEE. CDR3 size: 15 residues. The CDR3 protein is CASSLLAGMPDTQYF. CDR3 nucleotides: TGTGCCAGCAGCTTACTAGCGGGAATGCCAGATACGCAGTATTTT.

The chain uses TRBV18 and TRBJ2-1; 7 nucleotides line up with TRBD1. Germline trimming cut 10 bases from V and 3 bases from J; bases unmatched to any gene: 3. CDR1 KGHSH and CDR2 LQKENI come from the germline V gene. The CDR3 length is 12 residues. The CDR3 region is CATGQNYNEQFF. DNA of the CDR3: TGTGCCACGGGACAGAACTACAATGAGCAGTTCTTC.

In its sample, this clone was seen a few times. The chain is built from TRBV14 and TRBJ2-7; TRBD1 agrees at 7 bases. This CDR3 comprises 13 residues. The germline CDR1 and CDR2 sequences are SGHDN and FVKESK. J lost 10 bases, V lost 4 bases, and 10 bases had no gene match. The CDR3, as DNA: TGTGCCAGCAGCCGTGTGACAGGGACGCTTCAGTACTTC. Translating it yields CASSRVTGTLQYF.

V and J are TRBV10-3 and TRBJ2-3; TRBD2 aligns across 8 bases. Germline CDR1 ENHRY, CDR2 SYGVKD. J lost 4 bases, V lost 10 bases, and 13 bases had no gene match. There are 15 residues in the CDR3. CDR3 in DNA: TGTGCCACCCAGAGGCCGGGACTAGAAGCAGATACGCAGTATTTT. Protein: CATQRPGLEADTQYF.

The rearrangement joins TRBV5-1 to TRBJ2-7; D tentatively fits TRBD1 or TRBD2 (7 bases each). CDR3 length: 14 residues. V dropped 4 bases and J dropped 6 bases, with 17 bases sitting between them. Germline-derived CDR1 and CDR2 are SGHRS and YFSETQ. Here the CDR3 DNA reads TGCGCCAGCAGCGCCCAGGGAGGGGACAGCGAGCAGTACTTC. Translating it yields CASSAQGGDSEQYF.